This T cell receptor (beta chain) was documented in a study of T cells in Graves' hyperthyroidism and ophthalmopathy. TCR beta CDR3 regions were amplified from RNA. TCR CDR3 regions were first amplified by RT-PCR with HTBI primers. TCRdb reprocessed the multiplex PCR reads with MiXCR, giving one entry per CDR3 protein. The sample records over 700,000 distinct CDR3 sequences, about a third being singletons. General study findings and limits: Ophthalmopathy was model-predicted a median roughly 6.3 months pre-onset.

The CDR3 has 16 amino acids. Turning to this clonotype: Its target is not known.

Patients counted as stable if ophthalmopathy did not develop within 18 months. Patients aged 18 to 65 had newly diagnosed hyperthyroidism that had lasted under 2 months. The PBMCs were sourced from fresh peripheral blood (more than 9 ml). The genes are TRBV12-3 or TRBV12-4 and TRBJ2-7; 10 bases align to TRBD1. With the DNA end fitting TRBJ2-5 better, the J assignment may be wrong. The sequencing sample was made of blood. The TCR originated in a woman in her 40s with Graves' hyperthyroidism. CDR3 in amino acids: CASSLHDRGLGETQYF. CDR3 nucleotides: TGTGCCAGCAGTTTACACGACAGGGGGCTGGGTGAGACCCAGTACTTC.